The 19 T cell receptor beta chains below come from one sample, sequenced in a study of tumor and adjacent non-tumor tissue in lung cancer. Three rounds of nested PCR, following a modified ARM-PCR protocol, produced the TCRbeta library. TCRdb passed the multiplex PCR reads through MiXCR, listing each CDR3 protein once. The sample has about 86,000 distinct CDR3 sequences, 76% seen once. No cell sorting was done before RNA was extracted from the tissue. More than 3 cm separated this lung sample from the edge of the tumor. Sequenced sample: distant non-tumor lung tissue. Source of these receptors: a woman aged 45 to 65 with non-small cell lung cancer.

This clonotype was found many times. The chain's CDR3 is CASSPSWTYNEQFF. The CDR3 DNA is TGTGCCAGCAGTCCTAGCTGGACCTACAATGAGCAGTTCTTC. The V gene is TRBV6-6, the J gene TRBJ2-1; TRBD2 might be the D (5 bases). V lost 5 bases and J lost 2, with 10 bases in between. In germline, CDR1 is MNHNY, CDR2 SVGAGI (reference sequence). This CDR3 region has 14 residues.

At least ten counts were recorded for this clonotype. V usage is TRBV6-4 and J usage is TRBJ1-1; no firm D call. V shed 7 bases and J shed 4 bases, with 13 bases lying between them. This CDR3 has 13 residues. The germline V gene has CDR1 MRHNA and CDR2 SNTAGT. This chain's CDR3 is CASTLREGTEAFF. DNA for the CDR3: TGTGCCAGCACCCTACGGGAAGGCACTGAAGCTTTCTTT.

This clonotype was detected once. The junction and the germline gene differ at one end; a read error may be behind it. V and J are TRBV4-1 and TRBJ2-7; 12 positions match TRBD2. The CDR3 runs 17 residues. Germline CDR1 reads MGHRA; CDR2 reads YSYEKL. Here the CDR3 DNA reads TGCGCCAGCAGCCAACAGACTAGCGGGAGTATCCTCTACGAGGAGTACTTC. Translating gives CASSQQTSGSILYEEYF.

Notes on this clonotype: This is likely a read error, given that the CDR3 carries no conserved phenylalanine or tryptophan at its end. This chain's CDR3 is CASSSWDRGREQYS. CDR3 in DNA: TGTGCCAGCAGTTCGTGGGACAGGGGGCGCGAGCAGTACTCC. J is TRBJ2-7 and V is TRBV27, with 12 bases that match TRBD1. Germline lookup yields CDR1 MNHEY and CDR2 SMNVEV (reference sequence). The V gene end was trimmed by 4 bases and the J gene end by 6 bases; junction bases not matched to a gene: 4. This CDR3 has 14 residues.

The chain employs TRBV6-1 and TRBJ2-7; no reliable D call. This CDR3 is 15 amino acids long. The ends were cut back, 6 bases at V and 3 bases at J, with 18 bases in the middle. Germline V CDR1 and CDR2: MNHNS, SASEGT. The CDR3 nucleotides read TGTGCCAGCAGCGCCTGGATTTGCGAACTCTACGAGCAGTACTTC. It encodes CASSAWICELYEQYF.

About this clonotype: The junction shows a germline mismatch at one end, possibly a read error. The J gene is TRBJ2-1, the V gene TRBV11-1; D gene uncertain. This CDR3 has 15 residues. The germline CDR1 and CDR2 sequences are SGHAT and FQDESV (reference sequence). CDR3 protein: CVSTLTPSTGDEQFF. The DNA of the CDR3 is TGTGTCAGCACCCTGACTCCTTCGACCGGCGATGAGCAGTTCTTC.

With respect to this clonotype: Mismatch with germline at one junction end may stem from a read error. The rearrangement joins TRBV29-1 to TRBJ1-2, with D possibly matching TRBD1 (5 bases). Germline V gene sequence: CDR1 SQVTM, CDR2 ANQGSEA. CDR3 size: 14 residues. Written as DNA, the CDR3 is TGCAGGGTTGAGCCCAGGGCCCCTAACTATGGCTACACCTTC. As protein: CRVEPRAPNYGYTF.

This clonotype was counted at least ten times. The chain has TRBV12-3 or TRBV12-4 and TRBJ1-1; D is unclear. Trimming took off 8 bases at V and 4 bases at J, with 8 bases between the two ends. The CDR3 has 11 residues. The CDR3 DNA sequence: TGTGCCAGCTGGAGGAGCACTGAAGCTTTCTTT. Translated, it gives CASWRSTEAFF.

This clonotype was seen only a few times. CDR3 DNA sequence: TGTGCCAGCACCGACAGAGGGGCTGTCAATCAGCCCCAGCATTTT. This codes for CASTDRGAVNQPQHF. This sequence joins TRBV28 and TRBJ1-5, with TRBD1 as a possible D gene (5 bases). V lost 7 bases to trimming and J lost 3 bases, with 16 bases between them. The germline V gene encodes CDR1 MDHEN and CDR2 SYDVKM. This CDR3 contains 15 residues.

The count of this clonotype is one. Lacking the conserved final phenylalanine or tryptophan, this CDR3 likely reflects a read error. This chain links TRBV4-1 with TRBJ2-1; D is possibly TRBD1 (5 bases). The germline V gene has CDR1 MGHRA and CDR2 YSYEKL. Trimming removed 6 bases from V and 4 bases from J, with 19 bases in between. The CDR3 totals 16 residues. The CDR3 region has the DNA TGCGCCAGCAGTCCCCTGGCCGCAGGGAAATACAATGAGCAGTTCCTC. This translates into CASSPLAAGKYNEQFL.

With regard to this clonotype: A read error may explain this, as a much larger clone is one base away. CDR3 region: CAGPPHGLAGVKGCNEQFF. The CDR3 DNA sequence: TGTGCCGGCCCCCCACACGGGCTAGCGGGAGTTAAAGGCTGCAATGAGCAGTTCTTC. This sequence joins TRBV19 and TRBJ2-1; 10 bases agree with TRBD2. This CDR3 has 19 amino acids. J gave up 6 bases and V 11 bases, and 25 bases lay outside the gene matches. The germline V gene has CDR1 LNHDA and CDR2 SQIVND (reference sequence). The full variable domain, its missing parts supplied by reference TRBV19 and TRBJ2-1, is DGGITQSPKYLFRKEGQNVTLSCEQNLNHDAMYWYRQDPGQGLRLIYYSQIVNDFQKGDIAEGYSVSREKKESFPLTVTSAQKNPTAFYLCAGPPHGLAGVKGCNEQFFGPGTRLTVL.

As for this clonotype: A much larger clone differs from this one at a single base, so this may be a read error. This chain joins TRBV20-1 and TRBJ2-1, with a tentative D call TRBD2 (6 bases). Trimming pared 6 bases from V and 9 bases from J, leaving 18 bases between. CDR3 length: 13 residues. In germline, CDR1 is DFQATT, CDR2 SNEGSKA (reference sequence). CDR3 sequence reads: CSAPAFLASEQFF. Here the CDR3 DNA reads TGCAGTGCCCCCGCCTTTCTAGCGAGTGAGCAGTTCTTC.

About this clonotype itself: At one end, the junction sequence differs from germline, possibly due to a read error. J is TRBJ2-2 and V is TRBV14; D is perhaps TRBD2 (6 bases). The CDR3 is 12 residues long. Germline loops: CDR1 SGHDN, CDR2 FVKESK. CDR3 sequence: CANSQGIGGLFF. CDR3 bases: TGTGCCAACAGCCAAGGGATCGGGGGGCTGTTTTTT.

The genes are TRBV6-1 and TRBJ2-1; D is possibly TRBD2 (6 bases). The CDR3 has 16 amino acids. The germline V gene has CDR1 MNHNS and CDR2 SASEGT. CDR3 bases: TGTGTCGCAGCTGGGGGTACGGGAGTTGCCTACAATGAGCAGTTCTTC. Protein: CVAAGGTGVAYNEQFF.

J is TRBJ2-7 and V is TRBV5-5; TRBD1 might be the D (5 bases). This CDR3 spans 16 amino acids. With 5 bases removed from V and 8 bases from J, the gap between germline ends came to 26 bases. Germline V gene lookup returns CDR1 SGHKS and CDR2 YYEKEE (reference sequence). Here the CDR3 reads CASRFSISDRAHQQYF. The CDR3 region has the DNA TGTGCCAGCAGGTTCTCCATTTCCGACAGAGCCCACCAGCAGTACTTC.

With respect to this clonotype: The CDR3 does not end in the conserved phenylalanine or tryptophan, so this is likely a read error. The rearrangement joins TRBV4-2 to TRBJ2-7; the D is unclear. The CDR3 runs 16 residues. Looked up from germline, CDR1 is LGHNA and CDR2 is YNFKEQ. With 7 bases removed from V and 3 bases from J, the gap between germline ends came to 22 bases. CDR3 nucleotides: TGTGCCAGCATCCATGCAGTAGAGGCGGTCCACTACGAGCAGTACTCC. Translating gives CASIHAVEAVHYEQYS.

This clonotype was recorded once. Sequence at one end of the junction differs from germline and may be a read error. The CDR3 DNA follows: TGTGCCAGTAGCTCTCGACAGGGAACCCACGAACGGTACTTC. This codes for CASSSRQGTHERYF. This chain links TRBV11-2 with TRBJ2-7, with 7 positions matching TRBD1. CDR1 is SGHAT, CDR2 FQNNGV, per germline. The CDR3 is 14 amino acids.

This clonotype has at least ten counts. The rearrangement joins TRBV28 to TRBJ1-2; the D is unclear. Trimming cost V 5 bases and J 4 bases, with 17 bases left between them. CDR3 size: 15 residues. Germline assignment: CDR1 MDHEN and CDR2 SYDVKM. The CDR3 coding sequence is TGTGCCAGCAGTGAAGGCCAGGTTCTTTCCTATGGCTACACCTTC. This encodes CASSEGQVLSYGYTF.

Turning to this clonotype: One junction end does not reproduce the germline sequence, and a read error may be involved. This sequence joins TRBV12-3 or TRBV12-4 and TRBJ1-2, with 8 bases matching TRBD1. The CDR3 contains 15 residues. CDR3 sequence: CVSSPLGGQESGYIF. CDR3 nucleotide sequence: TGTGTCAGCAGTCCCCTCGGGGGACAGGAGTCTGGCTACATCTTC.